This entry describes one T cell receptor (beta chain). This clonotype was counted between two and nine times. This clone's antigen is unknown. Per-base quality was not reported, and no clone a single base away is much larger than it. Hyperthyroidism patients were aged 18 to 65 years and newly diagnosed, with disease duration of less than 2 months. Exclusion was applied to patients with uncontrolled infections, other autoimmune diseases, pregnancy or lactation. Diagnoses were based on clinical symptoms, serum thyroxine and TRAb, thyroid ultrasound and orbital computed tomography. Blood from progressor patients was drawn when they were first diagnosed with hyperthyroidism, before any ophthalmopathy symptoms appeared. PBMCs were separated from 10 ml of fresh peripheral blood using Ficoll-Paque density gradient centrifugation. Progressor patients were initially diagnosed with Graves' hyperthyroidism and developed ophthalmopathy during follow-up. Trizol reagent was used to extract total RNA, and RNA quality was then checked on an Agilent 2100 Bioanalyzer.

The sample originates from a study of T cells in Graves' hyperthyroidism and ophthalmopathy (dated by TCRdb to between 2018 and 2021). Context from the whole study: Peripheral blood was sampled at the time of initial diagnosis, prior to any treatment. The study also compared thyroid tissue and blood T-cell repertoires from a handful of Graves' hyperthyroidism patients. After sampling, hyperthyroidism patients received methimazole starting at 30 mg daily, and ophthalmopathy patients received high-dose intravenous methylprednisolone. The paper reports TCR Vbeta CDR3 sequencing of roughly 140 peripheral blood samples: approximately 41 ophthalmopathy, some 80 hyperthyroidism and 17 progressor patients. For training and testing, the approximately 92 patients in the discovery cohort were randomly divided in a 7:3 ratio. Prospective prediction of ophthalmopathy was tested in an independent validation cohort consisting of under 20 hyperthyroidism patients and around 16 patients who later progressed to ophthalmopathy. To identify TCR V-J signatures that set the groups apart, the researchers used a discovery cohort of roughly 100 patients, made up of 40 to 45 with Graves' ophthalmopathy and 55 to 65 with stable Graves' hyperthyroidism. What the study reported, not specific to this receptor: During validation, the model predicted progression to ophthalmopathy a median of about 6.3 months ahead of onset, with around 65% sensitivity and more than 72% specificity. A 13 V-J signature model separated ophthalmopathy from stable hyperthyroidism, with around 88% sensitivity and about 81% specificity in cross-validation and 80%/75% in testing. No statistical method was used to set the sample size in advance, and investigators knew the group allocation. Most expanded thyroid clonotypes (frequency above 0.001) were also detected in blood, suggesting blood repertoires may reflect thyroid immune responses.

Amplification of TCR beta CDR3 regions was carried out from RNA transcripts. The TCR CDR3 was subjected to a first round of RT-PCR using the HTBI primer set and the Qiagen OneStep RT-PCR kit. The libraries were constructed in a second round of multiplex PCR and then size-selected and purified. Libraries were sequenced paired-end with 100 bp reads on an Illumina HiSeq2000. The study's processing was this. SOAPnuke was used to process the raw data, with reads discarded if the reads contained adapters or uncalled bases, had a mean Phred below 15, or lacked an exact constant-primer or identifier match. High-quality paired reads were merged with COPE v1.2.5, and unique nucleotide sequences were defined as clonotypes. MiTCR v1.1 was used to align clonotypes to the IMGT TRBV, TRBD and TRBJ reference segments. The analysis was restricted to V-J combinations with a frequency above 0.0001, which together covered 99% to 99.2% of the repertoires. A TCS score was defined as the ratio of F50 (clonal expansion) to E x V (chaos), with BLOSUM62-based TCRdist applied between CDR3 peptides within each V-J. Welch's t-statistics and random forest reduced roughly 500 V-J features to 13, which were used in a naive Bayes classifier (R e1071). TCRdb itself trimmed the public reads at Q25 with fastp, ran MiXCR and retained productive beta chains. Rows are unified per CDR3 protein, each entry keeping the most common DNA and genes. Here the V and J calls rest on TCRdb's processing, not on the authors' analysis. This sample gives about 360,000 distinct CDR3 sequences in total; roughly 14% of them show up just once. Roughly 26% of the sample goes to the ten largest clones.

The CDR3 measures 17 amino acids from cysteine to phenylalanine. The CDR3 DNA has 51 bases and is translated from base 1. For CDR1 and CDR2, the germline V gene lists MGHDK and SYGVNS. V loses 4 bases of germline sequence and J loses 4 bases, and the interval between the two ends is 20 bases. This clonotype originated in a woman under 30 with Graves' hyperthyroidism that later progressed to Graves' ophthalmopathy. The sample was blood. The V and J genes are TRBV25-1 and TRBJ2-1; a weak D assignment points to TRBD2 (6 bases agree). The DNA is TGTGCCAGCAGTGGGGTTTTTCGGGCAGGGAGGTACAATGAGCAGTTCTTC. Translated, this is CASSGVFRAGRYNEQFF.